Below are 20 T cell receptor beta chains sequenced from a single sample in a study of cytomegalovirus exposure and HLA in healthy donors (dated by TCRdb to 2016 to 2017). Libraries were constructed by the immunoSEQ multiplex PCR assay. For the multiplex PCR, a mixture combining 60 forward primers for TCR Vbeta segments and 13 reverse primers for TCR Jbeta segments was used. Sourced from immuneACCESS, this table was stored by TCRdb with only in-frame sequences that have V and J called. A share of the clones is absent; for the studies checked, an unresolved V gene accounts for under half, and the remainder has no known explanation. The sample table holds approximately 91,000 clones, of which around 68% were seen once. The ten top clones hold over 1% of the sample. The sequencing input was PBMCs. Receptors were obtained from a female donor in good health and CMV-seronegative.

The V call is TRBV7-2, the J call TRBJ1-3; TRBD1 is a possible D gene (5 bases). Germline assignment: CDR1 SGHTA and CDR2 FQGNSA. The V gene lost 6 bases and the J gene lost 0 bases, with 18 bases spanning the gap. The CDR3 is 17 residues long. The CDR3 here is CASRPYRTDVSGNTIYF. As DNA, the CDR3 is TGTGCCAGCAGACCTTACAGGACGGACGTCTCTGGAAACACCATATATTTT.

CDR3: CASSPQGTEAFF. CDR3 coding DNA: TGTGCCAGCAGCCCCCAGGGCACTGAAGCTTTCTTT. The V and J genes are TRBV7-9 and TRBJ1-1, with D possibly TRBD1 on 5 matching bases. Trimming removed 5 bases from V and 4 bases from J, with 8 bases in between. The V gene's germline CDR1 is SEHNR and CDR2 FQNEAQ (reference sequence). The CDR3 loop spans 12 amino acids. The full variable domain, completed using reference TRBV7-9 and TRBJ1-1, is DTGVSQNPRHKITKRGQNVTFRCDPISEHNRLYWYRQTLGQGPEFLTYFQNEAQLEKSRLLSDRFSAERPKGSFSTLEIQRTEQGDSAMYLCASSPQGTEAFFGQGTRLTVV.

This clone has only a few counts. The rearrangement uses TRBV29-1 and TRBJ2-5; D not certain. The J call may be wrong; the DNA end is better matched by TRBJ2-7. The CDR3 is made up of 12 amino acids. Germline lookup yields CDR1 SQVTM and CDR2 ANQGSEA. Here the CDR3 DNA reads TGCAGCGTTGGACTGTTATCCTACGAGCAGTACTTC. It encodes CSVGLLSYEQYF.

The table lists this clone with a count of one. This chain's CDR3 is CASSLFGTSGYNEQFF. DNA of the CDR3: TGTGCCAGCAGTTTATTTGGGACTAGCGGGTACAATGAGCAGTTCTTC. The chain combines TRBV27 with TRBJ2-1, with TRBD2 matching 12 bases. V dropped 1 base and J dropped 4; count of bases not matched to a gene: 2. CDR3 size: 16 residues. Germline V gene lookup returns CDR1 MNHEY and CDR2 SMNVEV (reference sequence).

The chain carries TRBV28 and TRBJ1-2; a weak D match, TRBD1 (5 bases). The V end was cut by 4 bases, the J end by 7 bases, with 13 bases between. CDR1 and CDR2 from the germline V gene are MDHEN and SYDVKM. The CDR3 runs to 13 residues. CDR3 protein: CASSSQGGAGYTF. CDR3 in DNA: TGTGCCAGCAGTTCCCAGGGTGGGGCTGGCTACACCTTC.

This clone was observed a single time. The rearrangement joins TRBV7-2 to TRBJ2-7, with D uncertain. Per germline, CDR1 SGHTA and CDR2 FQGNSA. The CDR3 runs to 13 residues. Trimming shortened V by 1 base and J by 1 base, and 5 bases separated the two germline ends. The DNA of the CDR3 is TGTGCCAGCAGCTTAGGCGCTTCCTACGAGCAGTACTTC. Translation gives CASSLGASYEQYF.

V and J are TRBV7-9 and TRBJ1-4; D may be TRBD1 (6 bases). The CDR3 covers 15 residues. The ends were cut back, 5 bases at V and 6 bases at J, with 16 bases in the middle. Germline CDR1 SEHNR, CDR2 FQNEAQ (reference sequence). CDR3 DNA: TGTGCCAGCAGCCCAACAGGGAGGGAAGATGAAAAACTGTTTTTT. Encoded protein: CASSPTGREDEKLFF.

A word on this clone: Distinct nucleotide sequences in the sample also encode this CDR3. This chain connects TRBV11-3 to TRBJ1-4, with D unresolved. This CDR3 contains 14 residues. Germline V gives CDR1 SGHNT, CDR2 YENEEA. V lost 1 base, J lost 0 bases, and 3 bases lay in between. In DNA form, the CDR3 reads TGTGCCAGCAGCTTAGGCGCAACTAATGAAAAACTGTTTTTT. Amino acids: CASSLGATNEKLFF.

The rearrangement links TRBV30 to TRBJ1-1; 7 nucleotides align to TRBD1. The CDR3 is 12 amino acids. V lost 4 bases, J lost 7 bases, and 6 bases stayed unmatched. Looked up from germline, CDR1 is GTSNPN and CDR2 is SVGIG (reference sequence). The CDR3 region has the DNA TGTGCCTGGACTAGGGGGCGATATGAAGCTTTCTTT. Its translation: CAWTRGRYEAFF.

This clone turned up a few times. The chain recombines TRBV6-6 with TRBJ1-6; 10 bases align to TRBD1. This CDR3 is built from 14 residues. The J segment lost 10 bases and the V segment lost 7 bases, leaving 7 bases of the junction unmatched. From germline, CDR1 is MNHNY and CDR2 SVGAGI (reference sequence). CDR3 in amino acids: CASTSTGGESPLHF. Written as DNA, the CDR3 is TGTGCCAGCACCTCGACAGGGGGCGAGTCACCCCTCCACTTT.

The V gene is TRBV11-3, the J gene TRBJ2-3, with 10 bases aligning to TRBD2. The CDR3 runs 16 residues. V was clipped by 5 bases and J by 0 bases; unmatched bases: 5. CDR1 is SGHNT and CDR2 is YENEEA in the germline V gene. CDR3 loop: CASSEIAGGSTDTQYF. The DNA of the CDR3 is TGTGCCAGCAGCGAAATAGCGGGGGGAAGCACAGATACGCAGTATTTT.

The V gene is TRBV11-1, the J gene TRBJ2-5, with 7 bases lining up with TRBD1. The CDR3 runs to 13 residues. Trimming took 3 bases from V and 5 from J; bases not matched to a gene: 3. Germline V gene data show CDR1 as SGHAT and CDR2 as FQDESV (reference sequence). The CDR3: CASSFTGAETQYF. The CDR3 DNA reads TGTGCCAGCAGCTTCACAGGGGCCGAGACCCAGTACTTC.

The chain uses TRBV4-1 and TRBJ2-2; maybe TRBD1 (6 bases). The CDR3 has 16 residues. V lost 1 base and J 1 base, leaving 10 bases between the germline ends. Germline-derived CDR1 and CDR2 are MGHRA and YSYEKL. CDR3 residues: CASSQAGRGNTGELFF. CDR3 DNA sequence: TGCGCCAGCAGCCAAGCCGGCAGGGGGAACACCGGGGAGCTGTTTTTT.

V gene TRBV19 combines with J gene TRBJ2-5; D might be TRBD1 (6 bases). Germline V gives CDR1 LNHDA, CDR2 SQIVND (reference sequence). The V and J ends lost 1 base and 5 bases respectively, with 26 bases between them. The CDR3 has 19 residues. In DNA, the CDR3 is TGTGCCAGTAGTATAGGTAGGGGTCAACCGAGGACAGACCGGGAGACCCAGTACTTC. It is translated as CASSIGRGQPRTDRETQYF. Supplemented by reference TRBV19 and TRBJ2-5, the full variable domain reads DGGITQSPKYLFRKEGQNVTLSCEQNLNHDAMYWYRQDPGQGLRLIYYSQIVNDFQKGDIAEGYSVSREKKESFPLTVTSAQKNPTAFYLCASSIGRGQPRTDRETQYFGPGTRLLVL.

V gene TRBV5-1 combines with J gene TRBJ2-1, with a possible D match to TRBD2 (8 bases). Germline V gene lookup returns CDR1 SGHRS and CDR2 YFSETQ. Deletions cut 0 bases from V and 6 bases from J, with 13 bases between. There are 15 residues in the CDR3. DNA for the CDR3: TGCGCCAGCAGCTTGGTCGGGGGGGACAGCAATGAGCAGTTCTTC. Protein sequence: CASSLVGGDSNEQFF.

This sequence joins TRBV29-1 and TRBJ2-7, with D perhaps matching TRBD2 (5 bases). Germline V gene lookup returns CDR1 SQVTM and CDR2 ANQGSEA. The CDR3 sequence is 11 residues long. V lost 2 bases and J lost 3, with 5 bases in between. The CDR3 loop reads CSVESGYEQYF. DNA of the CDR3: TGCAGCGTTGAAAGCGGCTACGAGCAGTACTTC.

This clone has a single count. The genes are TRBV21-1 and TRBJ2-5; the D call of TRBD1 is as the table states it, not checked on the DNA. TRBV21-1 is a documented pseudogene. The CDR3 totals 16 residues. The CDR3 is CASSTRTGLLQETQYF. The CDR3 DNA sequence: TGTGCCAGCAGTACCCGGACAGGGCTCCTACAAGAGACCCAGTACTTC.

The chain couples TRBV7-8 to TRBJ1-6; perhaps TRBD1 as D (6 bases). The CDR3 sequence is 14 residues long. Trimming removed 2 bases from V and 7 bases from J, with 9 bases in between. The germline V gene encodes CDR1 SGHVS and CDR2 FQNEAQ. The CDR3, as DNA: TGTGCCAGCAGCTTACGTCAGGGGAATTCACCCCTCCACTTT. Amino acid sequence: CASSLRQGNSPLHF.

The CDR3 coding sequence is TGTGCCAGCAGCTTGGGAACAGCGGGAGTAACAGATACGCAGTATTTT. It codes for CASSLGTAGVTDTQYF. The rearrangement links TRBV5-8 to TRBJ2-3; 8 nucleotides align to TRBD2. The CDR3 sequence is 16 residues long. V trimming: 0 bases; J trimming: 3 bases; junction bases outside the gene matches: 6. Germline CDR1 and CDR2: SGHTS and YDEGEE.

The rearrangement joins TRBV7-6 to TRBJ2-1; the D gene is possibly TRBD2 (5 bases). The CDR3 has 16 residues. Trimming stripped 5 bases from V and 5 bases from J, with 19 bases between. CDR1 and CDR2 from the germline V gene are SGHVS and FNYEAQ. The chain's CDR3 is CASSKTPSAGDNEQFF. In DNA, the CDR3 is TGTGCCAGCAGCAAAACCCCATCCGCCGGGGACAATGAGCAGTTCTTC. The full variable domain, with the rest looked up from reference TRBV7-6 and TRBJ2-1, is GAGVSQSPRYKVTKRGQDVALRCDPISGHVSLYWYRQALGQGPEFLTYFNYEAQQDKSGLPNDRFSAERPEGSISTLTIQRTEQRDSAMYRCASSKTPSAGDNEQFFGPGTRLTVL.